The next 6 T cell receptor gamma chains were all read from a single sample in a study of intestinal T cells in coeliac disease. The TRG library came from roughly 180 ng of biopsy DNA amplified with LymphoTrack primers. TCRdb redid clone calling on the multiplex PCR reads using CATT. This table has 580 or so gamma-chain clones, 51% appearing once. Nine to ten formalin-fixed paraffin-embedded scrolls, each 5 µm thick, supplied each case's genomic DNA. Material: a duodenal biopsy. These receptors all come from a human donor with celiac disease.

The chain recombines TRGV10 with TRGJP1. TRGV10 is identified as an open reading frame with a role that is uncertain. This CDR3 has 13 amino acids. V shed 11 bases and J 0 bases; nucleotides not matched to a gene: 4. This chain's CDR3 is CAAAYTTGWFKIF. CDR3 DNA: TGTGCTGCGGCTTATACCACTGGTTGGTTCAAGATATTT.

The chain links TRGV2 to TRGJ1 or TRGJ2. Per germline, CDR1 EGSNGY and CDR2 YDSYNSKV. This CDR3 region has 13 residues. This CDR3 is CAPGTDNYYKKLF. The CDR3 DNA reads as TGTGCACCTGGGACGGATAATTATTATAAGAAACTCTTT.

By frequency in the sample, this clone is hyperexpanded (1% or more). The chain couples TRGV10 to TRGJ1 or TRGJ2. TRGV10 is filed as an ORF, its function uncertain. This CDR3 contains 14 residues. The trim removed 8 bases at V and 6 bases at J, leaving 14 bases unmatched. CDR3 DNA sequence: TGTGCTGCGTGGGATTTCTCTTTTTGTTATAAGAAACTCTTT. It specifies CAAWDFSFCYKKLF.

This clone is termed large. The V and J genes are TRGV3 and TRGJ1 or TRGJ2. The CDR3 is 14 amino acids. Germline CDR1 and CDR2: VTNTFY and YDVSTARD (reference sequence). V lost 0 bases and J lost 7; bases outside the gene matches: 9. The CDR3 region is CATWDRPRGYKKLF. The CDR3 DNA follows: TGTGCCACCTGGGACAGGCCTAGGGGCTATAAGAAACTCTTT.

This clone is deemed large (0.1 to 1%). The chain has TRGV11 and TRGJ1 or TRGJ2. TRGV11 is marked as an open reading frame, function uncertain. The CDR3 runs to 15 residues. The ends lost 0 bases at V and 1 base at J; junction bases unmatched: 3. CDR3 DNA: TGTGCCTGCTGGATTAGGCACCTTAATTATTATAAGAAACTCTTT. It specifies CACWIRHLNYYKKLF.

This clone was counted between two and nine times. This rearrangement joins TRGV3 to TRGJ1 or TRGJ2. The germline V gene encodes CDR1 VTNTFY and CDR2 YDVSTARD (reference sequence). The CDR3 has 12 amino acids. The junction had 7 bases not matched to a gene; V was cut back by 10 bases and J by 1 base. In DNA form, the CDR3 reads TGTGCCACTGGGCCCAATTATTATAAGAAACTCTTT. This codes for CATGPNYYKKLF.